These 14 T cell receptor beta chains were sequenced from one sample in a study of cytomegalovirus exposure and HLA in healthy donors. The primer mix had 60 Vbeta and 13 Jbeta primers. The method was immunoSEQ multiplex PCR; TCRdb's version includes in-frame clones alone and lacks a portion of them. This table holds about 200,000 clones, approximately 88% found once. The sample comprised PBMCs. Receptors originate from a boy between 2 and 10 years old in good health and CMV-seronegative.

This chain links TRBV15 with TRBJ2-3; D is ambiguous. CDR3 size: 13 residues. V lost 0 bases, J lost 4 bases, and 5 bases lay in between. Germline loops: CDR1 LNHNV, CDR2 YYDKDF (reference sequence). The CDR3 coding sequence is TGTGCCACCAGCAGAGACATAGCAGATACGCAGTATTTT. Amino acid sequence: CATSRDIADTQYF.

The chain recombines TRBV5-8 with TRBJ2-7, with 8 bases identical to TRBD1. CDR3 size: 15 residues. The ends lost 1 base at V and 3 bases at J; junction bases unmatched: 6. Germline V lookup: CDR1 SGHTS, CDR2 YDEGEE. CDR3 sequence: CASSLRGTGFYEQYF. The CDR3 bases are TGTGCCAGCAGCTTGCGGGGGACAGGCTTCTACGAGCAGTACTTC.

Only a few counts were recorded for this clone. The rearrangement joins TRBV5-1 to TRBJ1-1, with 8 positions matching TRBD1. With 4 bases clipped from V and 3 bases from J, the junction kept 5 bases outside the gene matches. There are 14 residues in the CDR3. Looked up from germline, CDR1 is SGHRS and CDR2 is YFSETQ. The CDR3 loop reads CASSQGQGHTEAFF. The CDR3 DNA reads TGCGCCAGCAGCCAAGGACAGGGTCACACTGAAGCTTTCTTT.

V is TRBV5-4 and J is TRBJ2-3; D is uncertain. This CDR3 has 15 residues. Germline CDR1 reads SGHNT; CDR2 reads YYREEE (reference sequence). V dropped 3 bases and J dropped 2 bases, with 13 bases sitting between them. The CDR3 protein is CASSSTVGTTDTQYF. The CDR3 DNA sequence: TGTGCCAGCAGCTCCACAGTGGGCACCACAGATACGCAGTATTTT.

This rearrangement joins TRBV19 to TRBJ1-5; D unresolved. Germline CDR1 is LNHDA and CDR2 is SQIVND (reference sequence). The V gene lost 8 bases and the J gene lost 1 base, with 12 bases spanning the gap. The CDR3 loop spans 14 amino acids. The CDR3 protein is CASSEEISNQPQHF. DNA for the CDR3: TGTGCCAGTTCTGAGGAAATAAGCAATCAGCCCCAGCATTTT.

CDR3 sequence: CASSLQGPQETQYF. CDR3 DNA sequence: TGTGCCAGCAGCCTACAGGGGCCCCAAGAGACCCAGTACTTC. The chain employs TRBV7-6 and TRBJ2-5, with 7 bases lining up with TRBD1. The CDR3 has 14 amino acids. The V and J ends lost 5 bases and 1 base, in that order; junction bases with no gene match: 4. Looked up from germline, CDR1 is SGHVS and CDR2 is FNYEAQ. Supplemented by reference TRBV7-6 and TRBJ2-5, the full variable domain reads GAGVSQSPRYKVTKRGQDVALRCDPISGHVSLYWYRQALGQGPEFLTYFNYEAQQDKSGLPNDRFSAERPEGSISTLTIQRTEQRDSAMYRCASSLQGPQETQYFGPGTRLLVL.

The rearrangement links TRBV11-2 to TRBJ2-5; D gene unclear. The DNA end is more similar to TRBJ2-7, so the J call may be wrong. The CDR3 contains 11 residues. Germline assignment: CDR1 SGHAT and CDR2 FQNNGV. CDR3 amino acids: CASSLLGEQYF. For the CDR3, the DNA is TGTGCCAGCAGCTTATTGGGCGAGCAGTACTTC.

This sequence joins TRBV15 and TRBJ1-5; D is ambiguous. CDR1 and CDR2 (germline): LNHNV, YYDKDF (reference sequence). The CDR3 spans 14 residues. V gave up 1 base and J gave up 4 bases, with 8 bases separating them. The CDR3 nucleotides read TGTGCCACCAGCAGAGTTGAGAGGAATCAGCCCCAGCATTTT. Translating it yields CATSRVERNQPQHF. The complete variable domain, with remaining parts taken from reference TRBV15 and TRBJ1-5, reads DAMVIQNPRYQVTQFGKPVTLSCSQTLNHNVMYWYQQKSSQAPKLLFHYYDKDFNNEADTPDNFQSRRPNTSFCFLDIRSPGLGDTAMYLCATSRVERNQPQHFGDGTRLSIL.

The chain couples TRBV6-5 to TRBJ1-2; TRBD1 might be the D (5 bases). V lost 6 bases and J 4 bases, leaving 15 bases between the germline ends. CDR1 and CDR2 from the germline V gene are MNHEY and SVGAGI. This CDR3 spans 14 amino acids. The CDR3 region is CASRPGYRSYGYTF. Here the CDR3 DNA reads TGTGCCAGCAGACCTGGGTACAGGTCCTATGGCTACACCTTC.

The V call is TRBV6-1, the J call TRBJ1-1; D may be TRBD1 (6 bases). The germline gives CDR1 MNHNS, CDR2 SASEGT. V lost 7 bases and J lost 4, with 13 bases in between. The CDR3 contains 13 residues. DNA for the CDR3: TGTGCCAGCAAGGACAGTTTCTCCACTGAAGCTTTCTTT. This encodes CASKDSFSTEAFF.

The chain combines TRBV28 with TRBJ2-5; D is perhaps TRBD1 (6 bases). Germline V gives CDR1 MDHEN, CDR2 SYDVKM. V dropped 6 bases and J dropped 4 bases, with 12 bases sitting between them. The CDR3 contains 13 residues. The CDR3 is CASRVPGAETQYF. As DNA, the CDR3 is TGTGCCAGCAGGGTCCCAGGGGCAGAGACCCAGTACTTC.

The V and J genes are TRBV7-2 and TRBJ2-3, with a weak D call TRBD2 (6 bases). From germline, CDR1 is SGHTA and CDR2 FQGNSA. The CDR3 covers 15 residues. V lost 5 bases to trimming and J lost 10 bases, with 22 bases between them. CDR3 bases: TGTGCCAGCAGCCCCGGCCCGGGACTCCGTTTCGCGCAGTATTTT. Its translation is CASSPGPGLRFAQYF. The whole variable domain, remainder taken from reference TRBV7-2 and TRBJ2-3, is GAGVSQSPSNKVTEKGKDVELRCDPISGHTALYWYRQSLGQGLEFLIYFQGNSAPDKSGLPSDRFSAERTGGSVSTLTIQRTQQEDSAVYLCASSPGPGLRFAQYFGPGTRLTVL.

This clone has just one count. This chain uses TRBV6-5 with TRBJ1-4; maybe TRBD1 (5 bases). Germline CDR1 and CDR2: MNHEY and SVGAGI. V lost 4 bases to trimming and J lost 0 bases, with 9 bases between them. The CDR3 is 15 amino acids. The CDR3 sequence is CASSWGGATNEKLFF. The CDR3 nucleotides are TGTGCCAGCAGTTGGGGGGGGGCAACTAATGAAAAACTGTTTTTT.

This chain connects TRBV6-1 to TRBJ1-3; D perhaps matches TRBD1 (5 bases). Germline lookup yields CDR1 MNHNS and CDR2 SASEGT. The CDR3 has 15 residues. The V end lost 4 bases, the J end lost 1 base, and 11 bases lay between the germline ends. The CDR3 loop reads CASSVRRQSGNTIYF. The CDR3 nucleotides are TGTGCCAGCAGTGTCCGGCGACAGTCTGGAAACACCATATATTTT.